This T cell receptor (beta chain) stems from a study of spatial heterogeneity in lung cancer. This clonotype was seen a handful of times. Germline V gene data show CDR1 as MNHEY and CDR2 as SVGAGI. The CDR3 runs to 16 residues. Trimming shortened V by 1 base and J by 5 bases, and 14 bases separated the two germline ends. TCRdb used MiXCR to reprocess the 5' RACE reads, holding one entry per CDR3 protein. The sample holds about 120,000 distinct CDR3 sequences, 12% seen once. The time point denotes: blood at routine non-recurrence follow-up after resection. Without sorting, whole RNA was sequenced from tumor, nontumor lung or frozen PBMC.

The rearrangement joins TRBV6-5 to TRBJ2-2; TRBD2 might be the D (6 bases). This clonotype originated in a male donor with early-stage non-small cell lung cancer. Sample: PBMCs, taken at follow-up. In nucleotides, the CDR3 is TGTGCCAGCAGTTACTTCGTTGGGGGAGGAACCGGGGAGCTGTTTTTT. As protein: CASSYFVGGGTGELFF.